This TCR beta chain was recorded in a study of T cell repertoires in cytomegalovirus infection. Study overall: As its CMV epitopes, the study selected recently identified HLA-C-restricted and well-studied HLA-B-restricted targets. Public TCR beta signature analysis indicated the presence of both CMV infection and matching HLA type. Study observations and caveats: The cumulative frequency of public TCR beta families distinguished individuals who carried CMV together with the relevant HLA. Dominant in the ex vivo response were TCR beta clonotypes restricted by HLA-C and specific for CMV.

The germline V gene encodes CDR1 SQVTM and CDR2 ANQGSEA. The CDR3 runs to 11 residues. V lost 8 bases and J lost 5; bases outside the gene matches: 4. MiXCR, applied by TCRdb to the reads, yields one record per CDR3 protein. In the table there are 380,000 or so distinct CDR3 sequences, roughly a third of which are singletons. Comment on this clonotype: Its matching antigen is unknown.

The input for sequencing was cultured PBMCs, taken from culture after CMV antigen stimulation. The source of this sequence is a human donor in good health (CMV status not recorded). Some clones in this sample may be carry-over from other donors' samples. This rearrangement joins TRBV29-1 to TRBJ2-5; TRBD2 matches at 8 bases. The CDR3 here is CSSGGAETQYF. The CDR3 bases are TGCAGCTCGGGAGGGGCTGAGACCCAGTACTTC. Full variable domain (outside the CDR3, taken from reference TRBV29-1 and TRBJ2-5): SAVISQKPSRDICQRGTSLTIQCQVDSQVTMMFWYRQQPGQSLTLIATANQGSEATYESGFVIDKFPISRPNLTFSTLTVSNMSPEDSSIYLCSSGGAETQYFGPGTRLLVL.